The rows below give T cell receptor beta chains drawn from one sample of a study of identifying expanded T cells in peripheral blood. Here immunoSEQ multiplex PCR was the method, and the copy in TCRdb shows in-frame clones only, minus some. Altogether some 120,000 clones are present, 84% being singletons, with the ten largest covering more than 2.5%. Sequencing was done on a sample of blood. The receptors here all came from a person aged 18 to 69 in good health. Each CDR3 is given without its conserved first and last residue.

v_gene: TRBV5-4
CDR3aa: ASSLRGTEAF

v_gene: TRBV11-2
CDR3aa: ASSLALYTDTQY

v_gene: TRBV6-1
CDR3aa: ASSDRQGAGNTEAF

v_gene: TRBV4-3
CDR3aa: ASSRGLDKNYGYT

v_gene: TRBV15
CDR3aa: ATSSGPNYGYT

v_gene: TRBV18
CDR3aa: ASSRGRSGFGTDTQY

v_gene: TRBV6-5
CDR3aa: ASSYERADNEQF

v_gene: TRBV27
CDR3aa: ASSLSRDGISNQPQH

v_gene: TRBV18
CDR3aa: ASSPIVGVKTDTQY

v_gene: TRBV4-3
CDR3aa: ASSQDWRQGASNEQF

v_gene: TRBV6-1
CDR3aa: AHEERGGATYEQY

v_gene: TRBV9
CDR3aa: ASTEGVSGNEKLF

v_gene: TRBV19
CDR3aa: ASSLGVGELF

v_gene: TRBV27
CDR3aa: ASSLKVFGTGDYGYT

v_gene: TRBV21-1
CDR3aa: ASRAGDGYT

v_gene: TRBV5-1
CDR3aa: ASSLRGQGGETQY

v_gene: TRBV18
CDR3aa: ASSPLDTGELF

v_gene: TRBV19
CDR3aa: ASSPLPPGQVYEQY

v_gene: TRBV4-3
CDR3aa: ASSQDRGGDEKLF

v_gene: TRBV19
CDR3aa: ASTPTGDLHGYT

v_gene: TRBV7-3
CDR3aa: ASSLMGGHYNEQF

v_gene: TRBV5-5
CDR3aa: ASSFSGGPYDEQF

v_gene: TRBV4-1
CDR3aa: ASSQDLRQSRDTEAF

v_gene: TRBV7-9
CDR3aa: ASSERTGVLMGYT

v_gene: TRBV7-6
CDR3aa: ASRAGGAGGTEAF

v_gene: TRBV29-1
CDR3aa: SVGWTASTDTQY

v_gene: TRBV7-7
CDR3aa: ASSPSIGAPNNEQF

v_gene: TRBV7-9
CDR3aa: ASSAPGQPYEQY

v_gene: TRBV6-1
CDR3aa: ASSEPSNTEAF

v_gene: TRBV18
CDR3aa: ASSPPSEGEKLF

v_gene: TRBV28
CDR3aa: ATIRQGGGNYEQY

v_gene: TRBV4-3
CDR3aa: ASSRKDPRQGANNEQF

v_gene: TRBV30
CDR3aa: AWSPRGNQPQH

v_gene: TRBV5-8
CDR3aa: ASSLFTASYGYT

v_gene: TRBV9
CDR3aa: ASSVEGWDSPLH

v_gene: TRBV5-4
CDR3aa: ASSLVDSINEQF

v_gene: TRBV11-2
CDR3aa: ASSFSDSGSYGYT

v_gene: TRBV7-6
CDR3aa: ASNQGPTYNEQF

v_gene: TRBV7-6
CDR3aa: ASSLDLPEAF

v_gene: TRBV27
CDR3aa: ASGETGFPTDTQY

v_gene: TRBV19
CDR3aa: ASSMAGSVRTDTQY

v_gene: TRBV6-5
CDR3aa: ASSRKLGLIQY

v_gene: TRBV12-5
CDR3aa: ASGGGTRDQETQY

v_gene: TRBV5-1
CDR3aa: ASSLLSLNTEAF

v_gene: TRBV6-1
CDR3aa: ASHLLTEAF

v_gene: TRBV11-2
CDR3aa: ASSYFGDSDTEAF

v_gene: TRBV7-8
CDR3aa: ASSYSRVRLQETQY

v_gene: TRBV7-2
CDR3aa: ASSSSQLGNTIY

v_gene: TRBV2
CDR3aa: ASTRQGLTNEKLF

v_gene: TRBV6-4
CDR3aa: ASSDGTSNTGELF

v_gene: TRBV6-5
CDR3aa: ASRKSGSSNTEAF

v_gene: TRBV7-9
CDR3aa: ASSLAGNTIY

v_gene: TRBV6-5
CDR3aa: ASSVGITDTQY

v_gene: TRBV2
CDR3aa: ASFVWGIETQY

v_gene: TRBV10-3
CDR3aa: AISVMPRRNTEAF